The 11 T cell receptor beta chains given below trace back to one sample, sequenced in a study of blood T cell repertoires in COVID-19. TCRdb's copy holds only in-frame clones and misses some; the assay was immunoSEQ multiplex PCR. This sample has about 310,000 clones, with over 75% found just once. Source material: peripheral blood. These receptors came from a man between 45 and 60 years old with active or convalescent COVID-19.

The rearrangement links TRBV11-3 to TRBJ2-7; D possibly corresponds to TRBD2 (5 bases). This CDR3 is 13 amino acids long. CDR1 is SGHNT, CDR2 YENEEA, per germline. Trimming took off 2 bases at V and 4 bases at J, with 9 bases between the two ends. CDR3 DNA sequence: TGTGCCAGCAGCTTAAGCGGCAGTTACGAGCAGTACTTC. It is translated as CASSLSGSYEQYF.

This clone is a singleton in its sample. V usage is TRBV7-3 and J usage is TRBJ2-5; D is perhaps TRBD1 (6 bases). Trimming removed 5 bases from V and 4 bases from J, with 17 bases in between. Germline V CDR1 and CDR2: SGHTA, FQGTGA. This CDR3 has 15 residues. The CDR3 reads CASSRNSQGGETQYF. The CDR3 coding sequence is TGTGCCAGCAGCCGGAATTCACAGGGTGGAGAGACCCAGTACTTC.

The chain has TRBV30 and TRBJ2-5; 10 bases are shared with TRBD1. The germline V gene encodes CDR1 GTSNPN and CDR2 SVGIG (reference sequence). The CDR3 loop spans 18 amino acids. The ends lost 3 bases at V and 1 base at J; junction bases unmatched: 14. The CDR3 DNA reads as TGTGCCTGGAGAAGGGGGACAGGGGTCCGGTGGGGCCAAGAGACCCAGTACTTC. Encoded protein: CAWRRGTGVRWGQETQYF.

The chain joins TRBV7-2 to TRBJ2-7; perhaps TRBD1 as D (6 bases). The germline CDR1 and CDR2 sequences are SGHTA and FQGNSA. CDR3 size: 15 residues. The ends were cut back, 5 bases at V and 2 bases at J, with 16 bases in the middle. The CDR3 sequence: CASSPSQGRPYEQYF. The CDR3 DNA sequence: TGTGCCAGCAGCCCATCACAGGGCCGACCCTACGAGCAGTACTTC.

The CDR3 bases are TGTGCCAGCAGTTCACTAGCGGGAGAGGAAAATGAGCAGTTCTTC. Amino acids: CASSSLAGEENEQFF. The chain recombines TRBV6-5 with TRBJ2-1; TRBD2 matches 11 bases. Per germline, CDR1 MNHEY and CDR2 SVGAGI. The CDR3 is 15 residues long. With V trimmed by 4 bases and J by 7 bases, 6 bases remained unmatched.

The chain recombines TRBV5-1 with TRBJ1-1, with TRBD1 matching 7 bases. The CDR3 loop spans 14 amino acids. Germline V gene sequence: CDR1 SGHRS, CDR2 YFSETQ. V was clipped by 4 bases and J by 2 bases; unmatched bases: 5. The CDR3 DNA is TGCGCCAGCAGCGTTTGGGACAGCAACACTGAAGCTTTCTTT. Protein: CASSVWDSNTEAFF.

V and J are TRBV12-5 and TRBJ1-1; 11 bases fit TRBD1. Trimming at V came to 4 bases and at J to 5 bases, leaving 6 bases not matched to a gene. Germline-derived CDR1 and CDR2 are LGHNT and FRNRAP. The CDR3 covers 15 residues. CDR3 DNA: TGTGCTAGTGGTTCTGGACAGGGGGCTGGTACTGAAGCTTTCTTT. Protein: CASGSGQGAGTEAFF.

This chain joins TRBV7-2 and TRBJ2-1; TRBD1 matches at 9 bases. CDR1 and CDR2 from the germline V gene are SGHTA and FQGNSA. The CDR3 length is 19 residues. J lost 5 bases, V lost 5 bases, and 19 bases had no gene match. CDR3 in amino acids: CASSLLYGPGQGLNNEQFF. The CDR3 nucleotides are TGTGCCAGCAGCCTGCTTTATGGACCGGGACAGGGTCTCAACAATGAGCAGTTCTTC.

CDR3 in amino acids: CSLLLAGTDTQYF. DNA of the CDR3: TGCAGCCTCCTACTAGCGGGCACAGATACGCAGTATTTT. The gene calls are TRBV29-1 and TRBJ2-3; 8 positions agree with TRBD2. The CDR3 runs to 13 residues. CDR1 is SQVTM and CDR2 is ANQGSEA in the germline V gene. Trimming removed 8 bases from V and 1 base from J; junction bases left unmatched: 5.

The CDR3 DNA is TGTGCCAGCCTGCGGACAGGGTCTAATTCACCCCTCCACTTT. It yields the protein CASLRTGSNSPLHF. The rearrangement joins TRBV2 to TRBJ1-6; 8 nucleotides agree with TRBD1. V shed 8 bases, J shed 6 bases, and the junction held 6 bases outside the gene matches. The CDR3 consists of 14 residues. Per germline, CDR1 SNHLY and CDR2 FYNNEI.

This clone has only one observation. The chain carries TRBV6-1 and TRBJ2-1; D ambiguous. Germline CDR1 reads MNHNS; CDR2 reads SASEGT. The CDR3 extends over 15 amino acids. The V and J ends lost 3 bases and 3 bases respectively, with 12 bases between them. The CDR3 region has the DNA TGTGCCAGCAGTGAGAGGCCTTCGGGCTACAATGAGCAGTTCTTC. Translation gives CASSERPSGYNEQFF.